Listed below are T cell receptor beta chains from one sample, sequenced in a study of response to subunit inactivated influenza vaccine. TCRdb redid the calling of the RT-PCR reads with MiXCR, one entry per CDR3 protein. The table records 500,000 or so distinct CDR3 sequences, 16% of them present only once. Sequencing was performed on CD4+ T cells sorted from PBMCs, taken around 25 months after vaccination. The receptors were sampled from a man aged 50 to 75 who received an inactivated influenza vaccine. Both conserved end residues are part of each CDR3.

V: TRBV4-2; J: TRBJ2-2; CDR3: CASQSWAGADNTGELFF
V: TRBV4-2; J: TRBJ1-2; CDR3: CASSQAGVGGYTF
V: TRBV20-1; J: TRBJ1-2; CDR3: CSAMGQGESYYGYTF
V: TRBV5-1; J: TRBJ2-1; CDR3: CASSLTGTGGAYNEQFF
V: TRBV12-3/TRBV12-4; J: TRBJ1-6; CDR3: CASSLTPNSPLHF
V: TRBV7-9; J: TRBJ2-3; CDR3: CASSLKGQRITDTQYF
V: TRBV7-9; J: TRBJ2-1; CDR3: CASASSSEVKFF
V: TRBV4-3; J: TRBJ2-1; CDR3: CASSQEGGDNEQFF
V: TRBV7-2; J: TRBJ2-1; CDR3: CASSPGYPYNEQFF
V: TRBV28; J: TRBJ1-1; CDR3: CASRLWGPQNTEAFF
V: TRBV3-1; J: TRBJ1-6; CDR3: CASSRGTSDSPLHF
V: TRBV12-3/TRBV12-4; J: TRBJ2-7; CDR3: CASNDLAGGRQYF
V: TRBV10-1; J: TRBJ2-5; CDR3: CASSAGDISSTQYF
V: TRBV20-1; J: TRBJ1-5; CDR3: CSAGEGNQPQHF
V: TRBV30; J: TRBJ2-5; CDR3: CAWSVGRVPETQYF
V: TRBV20-1; J: TRBJ2-5; CDR3: CSALGGGRQYF
V: TRBV15; J: TRBJ1-4; CDR3: CATSTGQGRNEKLFF
V: TRBV20-1; J: TRBJ2-1; CDR3: CSARPLAGVYNEQFF
V: TRBV29-1; J: TRBJ2-7; CDR3: CSVESGGGYEQYF
V: TRBV20-1; J: TRBJ2-1; CDR3: CSAGRAGGGDEQFF
V: TRBV4-3; J: TRBJ2-7; CDR3: CASSQDLGRGQMQYF
V: TRBV5-1; J: TRBJ2-7; CDR3: CASSLAGTGVYEQYF
V: TRBV9; J: TRBJ2-3; CDR3: CASSVGVGKTDTQYF
V: TRBV7-8; J: TRBJ1-2; CDR3: CASSLGVSSYGYTF
V: TRBV12-3/TRBV12-4; J: TRBJ2-7; CDR3: CASSLSSGSRYEQYF
V: TRBV24-1; J: TRBJ2-3; CDR3: CATSADPGGSTDTQYF
V: TRBV12-3/TRBV12-4; J: TRBJ2-1; CDR3: CASSSMYRDSSYNEQFF
V: TRBV7-3; J: TRBJ2-3; CDR3: CASSWTSGGERHF
V: TRBV10-3; J: TRBJ2-1; CDR3: CATWLGQGGSMGQFF
V: TRBV5-1; J: TRBJ1-6; CDR3: CASSPMENSYNSPLHF
V: TRBV12-3/TRBV12-4; J: TRBJ2-1; CDR3: CASSFLGTAYNEQFF
V: TRBV4-2; J: TRBJ2-1; CDR3: CASSQEGSSRALGEQFF
V: TRBV7-3; J: TRBJ2-1; CDR3: CASSIAGVVDEQFF
V: TRBV5-1; J: TRBJ2-6; CDR3: CASSFTPGSGANVLTF
V: TRBV6-2/TRBV6-3; J: TRBJ2-7; CDR3: CASSGWGRRYEQYF
V: TRBV6-2/TRBV6-3; J: TRBJ2-7; CDR3: CASSLGGRGGEQYF
V: TRBV7-3; J: TRBJ2-1; CDR3: CASSLNYQAGLSYNEQFF
V: TRBV6-1; J: TRBJ1-4; CDR3: CASSEQGVVTNEKLFF
V: TRBV20-1; J: TRBJ2-3; CDR3: CSAGSTDTQYF
V: TRBV11-2; J: TRBJ2-2; CDR3: CASSLTGQNTGELFF
V: TRBV28; J: TRBJ2-4; CDR3: CASSSQQLAKNIQYF
V: TRBV20-1; J: TRBJ2-3; CDR3: CSAGTGTSGASGTDTQYF
V: TRBV20-1; J: TRBJ1-2; CDR3: CSATDVFNYGYTF
V: TRBV3-1; J: TRBJ2-5; CDR3: CASSPGGGRRETQYF
V: TRBV12-3/TRBV12-4; J: TRBJ2-3; CDR3: CASSLGPGVAGVTDTQYF
V: TRBV10-3; J: TRBJ1-6; CDR3: CAIREGQTPSPLHF
V: TRBV6-1; J: TRBJ2-7; CDR3: CASSGKGAFREQYF
V: TRBV20-1; J: TRBJ2-4; CDR3: CSARAWGGQNIQYF
V: TRBV12-3/TRBV12-4; J: TRBJ2-3; CDR3: CATIPGGGGPDTQYF
V: TRBV5-1; J: TRBJ2-5; CDR3: CASSIYQGASVETQYF